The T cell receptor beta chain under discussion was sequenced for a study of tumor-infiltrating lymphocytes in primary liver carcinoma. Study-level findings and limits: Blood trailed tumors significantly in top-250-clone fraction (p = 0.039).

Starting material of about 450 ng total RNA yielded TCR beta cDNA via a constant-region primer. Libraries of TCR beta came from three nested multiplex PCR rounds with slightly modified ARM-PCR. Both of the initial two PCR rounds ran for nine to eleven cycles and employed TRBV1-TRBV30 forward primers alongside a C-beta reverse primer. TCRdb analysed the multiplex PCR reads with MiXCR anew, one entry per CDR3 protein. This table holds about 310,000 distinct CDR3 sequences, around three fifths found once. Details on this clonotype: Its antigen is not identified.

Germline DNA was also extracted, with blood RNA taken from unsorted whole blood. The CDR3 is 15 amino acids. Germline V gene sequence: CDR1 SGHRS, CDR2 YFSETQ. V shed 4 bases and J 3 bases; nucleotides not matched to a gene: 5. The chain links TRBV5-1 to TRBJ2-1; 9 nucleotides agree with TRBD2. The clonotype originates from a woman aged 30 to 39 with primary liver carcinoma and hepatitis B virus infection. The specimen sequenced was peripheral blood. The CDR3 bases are TGCGCCAGCAGCGGAGCGGGAGGTAACTACAATGAGCAGTTCTTC. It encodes CASSGAGGNYNEQFF.